The rows below give T cell receptor beta chains drawn from one sample of a study of regulatory T cells in long-lasting Graves disease. TCRdb re-called the multiplex PCR reads through MiXCR, storing one row per CDR3 protein. Among 400,000 to 500,000 distinct CDR3 sequences listed, 16% were seen once. Separately, the same data were catalogued under a study of T cells in Graves' hyperthyroidism and ophthalmopathy.

The sample consisted of peripheral blood mononuclear cells (PBMCs), taken at new diagnosis, from a patient treated with antithyroid drugs. Every receptor here comes from a woman aged 18-29 years with Graves disease. The CDR3 runs from the conserved cysteine through the conserved F or W. D genes are given only for firm matches. Clone size appears in some rows only: once, few, many, or a class for an expanded clone.

D gene: TRBD2
J gene: TRBJ2-3
V gene: TRBV28
clone size: many
CDR3 DNA: TGTGCCAGCAGTTTCGTAGCGGGACCACGGGCTAGCACAGATACGCAGTATTTT
CDR3 protein: CASSFVAGPRASTDTQYF

D gene: TRBD2
J gene: TRBJ2-1
V gene: TRBV28
clone size: many
CDR3 DNA: TGTGCCAGCAGTTTATCATTTCTTAAGCGGGGGTCCTACAATGAGCAGTTCTTC
CDR3 protein: CASSLSFLKRGSYNEQFF

D gene: TRBD2
J gene: TRBJ2-1
V gene: TRBV12-3/TRBV12-4
clone size: many
CDR3 DNA: TGTGCCAGCAGTTTCGGGACTAGCGGGAGAGAATACAATGAGCAGTTCTTC
CDR3 protein: CASSFGTSGREYNEQFF

D gene: NA
J gene: TRBJ2-1
V gene: TRBV27
clone size: many
CDR3 DNA: TGTGCCAGCAGTTCCGGGGAGTCCTACAATGAGCAGTTCTTC
CDR3 protein: CASSSGESYNEQFF

D gene: TRBD2
J gene: TRBJ2-3
V gene: TRBV27
clone size: NA
CDR3 DNA: TGTGCCAGCAGTTTCATAGCGGGTAGCACAGATACGCAGTATTTT
CDR3 protein: CASSFIAGSTDTQYF

D gene: TRBD2
J gene: TRBJ2-7
V gene: TRBV5-1
clone size: NA
CDR3 DNA: TGCGCCAGCAGCACCCAGCGGGGGACCTACGAGCAGTACTTC
CDR3 protein: CASSTQRGTYEQYF

D gene: NA
J gene: TRBJ2-7
V gene: TRBV4-3
clone size: NA
CDR3 DNA: TGCGCCAGCAGCCAAGACTGGACAGTAACAGGCGAGCAGTACTTC
CDR3 protein: CASSQDWTVTGEQYF

D gene: NA
J gene: TRBJ2-7
V gene: TRBV11-2
clone size: many
CDR3 DNA: TGTGCCAGCAGACTGACTGGACGTTACGAGCAGTACTTC
CDR3 protein: CASRLTGRYEQYF

D gene: TRBD2
J gene: TRBJ2-3
V gene: TRBV7-9
clone size: few
CDR3 DNA: TGTGCCAGCGGGCGACTAGCGGGAGCACATTTT
CDR3 protein: CASGRLAGAHF

D gene: TRBD1
J gene: TRBJ2-7
V gene: TRBV3-1
clone size: few
CDR3 DNA: TGTGCCAGCAGCCCTGTCGCGGGACAGGGGGCGGAGGAGCAGTACTTC
CDR3 protein: CASSPVAGQGAEEQYF

D gene: TRBD1
J gene: TRBJ2-3
V gene: TRBV10-3
clone size: many
CDR3 DNA: TGTGCCACCCTTTGGACAGGGGGGAGCACAGATACGCAGTATTTT
CDR3 protein: CATLWTGGSTDTQYF

D gene: TRBD2
J gene: TRBJ2-5
V gene: TRBV3-1
clone size: few
CDR3 DNA: TGTGCCAGCAGCCAAGGTCTGGCGGGAGTAACTCCAGAGACCCAGTACTTC
CDR3 protein: CASSQGLAGVTPETQYF

D gene: TRBD1
J gene: TRBJ2-1
V gene: TRBV19
clone size: many
CDR3 DNA: TGTGCCAGTAGTATAGTGACAGGGCTCTCCTACAATGAGCAGTTCTTC
CDR3 protein: CASSIVTGLSYNEQFF

D gene: TRBD2
J gene: TRBJ2-2
V gene: TRBV3-1
clone size: few
CDR3 DNA: TGTGCCAGCAGCCGACCTCGTCTAGCGGGAGGGTATACCGGGGAGCTGTTTTTT
CDR3 protein: CASSRPRLAGGYTGELFF

D gene: TRBD2
J gene: TRBJ2-5
V gene: TRBV11-1
clone size: many
CDR3 DNA: TGTGCCAGCAGCTACCTAGTCGGGGGAGCGGGGCAAGAGACCCAGTACTTC
CDR3 protein: CASSYLVGGAGQETQYF

D gene: TRBD2
J gene: TRBJ2-3
V gene: TRBV19
clone size: NA
CDR3 DNA: TGTGCCAGTAATTCCCGGGACTACACAGATACGCAGTATTTT
CDR3 protein: CASNSRDYTDTQYF

D gene: NA
J gene: TRBJ2-4
V gene: TRBV20-1
clone size: few
CDR3 DNA: TGCAGTGCAATCTCAGCCAAAAACATTCAGTACTTC
CDR3 protein: CSAISAKNIQYF

D gene: NA
J gene: TRBJ2-5
V gene: TRBV19
clone size: few
CDR3 DNA: TGTGCCAGTAGTACAGTGGAGACCCAGTACTTC
CDR3 protein: CASSTVETQYF

D gene: NA
J gene: TRBJ2-7
V gene: TRBV9
clone size: few
CDR3 DNA: TGTGCCAGCAGCGTAGAGGTGGGCTCCTACGAGCAGTACTTC
CDR3 protein: CASSVEVGSYEQYF

D gene: NA
J gene: TRBJ2-7
V gene: TRBV28
clone size: NA
CDR3 DNA: TGTGCCAGCAGTGAATCCCGGACGGAGAGTATGAACCTTTACTACGAGCAGTACTTC
CDR3 protein: CASSESRTESMNLYYEQYF

D gene: TRBD2
J gene: TRBJ2-2
V gene: TRBV12-3/TRBV12-4
clone size: few
CDR3 DNA: TGTGCCAGCAGTTTTGTTCCCACTAGCGGCAACGCCGGGGAGCTGTTTTTT
CDR3 protein: CASSFVPTSGNAGELFF

D gene: TRBD1
J gene: TRBJ1-4
V gene: TRBV5-1
clone size: few
CDR3 DNA: TGTGCCAGCAGTTTTGGACAGGGGGATGAAAAACTGTTTTTT
CDR3 protein: CASSFGQGDEKLFF

D gene: TRBD2
J gene: TRBJ2-3
V gene: TRBV27
clone size: few
CDR3 DNA: TGTGCCAGCAGTTCCCGACTAGCGGGAGCATCGGATACGCAGTATTTT
CDR3 protein: CASSSRLAGASDTQYF

D gene: NA
J gene: TRBJ1-2
V gene: TRBV5-6
clone size: few
CDR3 DNA: TGTGCCAGCAGCCCCCGGGACCTTTATGGCTACACCTTC
CDR3 protein: CASSPRDLYGYTF

D gene: NA
J gene: TRBJ1-5
V gene: TRBV4-1
clone size: NA
CDR3 DNA: TGCGCCAGCAGCCAAGACCTCCGACAGGCCAACAATCAGCCCCAGCATTTT
CDR3 protein: CASSQDLRQANNQPQHF

D gene: NA
J gene: TRBJ1-5
V gene: TRBV28
clone size: NA
CDR3 DNA: TGTGCCAGCAGCTCTGGGCCTTCCATCCTCAGACAGCCCCAGCATTTT
CDR3 protein: CASSSGPSILRQPQHF

D gene: TRBD1
J gene: TRBJ1-1
V gene: TRBV5-1
clone size: many
CDR3 DNA: TGCGCCAGCAGAACCCGACAGGGGATGAACACTGAAGCTTTCTTT
CDR3 protein: CASRTRQGMNTEAFF